This TCR beta chain was observed in a study of tissue T cells after allogeneic stem cell transplantation. This clone has only one observation. Its antigen remains unknown. Germline values: CDR1 SGHTA, CDR2 FQGNSA. V lost 4 bases, J lost 8 bases, and 14 bases stayed unmatched. This CDR3 comprises 16 residues. Study results and caveats: This small cohort was clinically heterogeneous, and sampling depth was a limitation.

The data were produced by immunoSEQ multiplex PCR, yet TCRdb's version contains in-frame clones alone and is incomplete. This table has 28,000 or so clones, less than 95% appearing once. The clonotype comes from a male donor at least 60 years old who later had graft-versus-host disease after an allogeneic stem cell transplant. The specimen comprised blood, sampled before transplantation. The chain carries TRBV7-2 and TRBJ2-4; 7 bases agree with TRBD1. CDR3 DNA: TGTGCCAGCAGCTCAGCAAGACAGGGCCCACCGTACATTCAGTACTTC. This gives the protein CASSSARQGPPYIQYF.